Shown below are 14 T cell receptor beta chains from a single sample sequenced in a study of technical replicates of blood from several donors. TCRdb keeps only in-frame clones here, not all; method: immunoSEQ multiplex PCR. The sample has more than 80,000 clones, 90% to 97% seen once. Sequenced sample: T cells isolated from PBMCs. Receptors originate from a human donor in good health.

The chain carries TRBV5-5 and TRBJ2-1; 14 bases map to TRBD2. The V gene's germline CDR1 is SGHKS and CDR2 YYEKEE (reference sequence). V was clipped by 2 bases and J by 4 bases; unmatched bases: 5. The CDR3 has 17 residues. The CDR3 loop reads CASSLTGLAGGYNEQFF. As DNA, the CDR3 is TGTGCCAGCAGCTTAACTGGACTAGCGGGGGGATACAATGAGCAGTTCTTC.

V and J are TRBV29-1 and TRBJ1-2, with D possibly matching TRBD1 (6 bases). The CDR3 runs to 13 residues. Trimming cost V 3 bases and J 4 bases, with 12 bases left between them. CDR1 and CDR2 from the germline V gene are SQVTM and ANQGSEA. For the CDR3, the DNA is TGCAGCGTTGAGAGGACAGTCAGCTATGGCTACACCTTC. Translation gives CSVERTVSYGYTF.

About this clone itself: A junction boundary mismatches the germline segment, possibly from a read error. This chain links TRBV6-5 with TRBJ2-7; no reliable D call. CDR1 and CDR2 from the germline V gene are MNHEY and SVGAGI. The CDR3 loop spans 10 amino acids. The CDR3: CASRYYEQYF. The DNA for the CDR3 is TGTGCCAGCAGGTACTACGAGCAGTACTTC.

The CDR3 region is CASSTGGGLNYGYTF. The CDR3 nucleotides are TGTGCCAGCAGTACGGGCGGGGGGCTTAACTATGGCTACACCTTC. The rearrangement joins TRBV28 to TRBJ1-2, with a possible D match to TRBD1 (6 bases). The germline V gene has CDR1 MDHEN and CDR2 SYDVKM. This CDR3 spans 15 amino acids. V lost 5 bases, J lost 1 base, and 14 bases lay in between.

Points on this clone: The junction departs from germline at one end; a sequencing error may be responsible. V and J are TRBV15 and TRBJ2-3, with 15 bases matching TRBD2. The V gene's germline CDR1 is LNHNV and CDR2 YYDKDF (reference sequence). This CDR3 region has 16 residues. This chain's CDR3 is CATSEGTSGRTVTQYF. The CDR3 DNA is TGTGCCACCTCGGAAGGGACTAGCGGGAGGACAGTTACGCAGTATTTT.

The V gene is TRBV7-8, the J gene TRBJ2-7, with a weak D call TRBD1 (5 bases). V lost 4 bases and J lost 1, with 11 bases in between. This CDR3 has 14 residues. Looked up from germline, CDR1 is SGHVS and CDR2 is FQNEAQ. CDR3 region: CASSSRVRSYEQYF. As DNA, the CDR3 is TGTGCCAGCAGCTCCAGGGTAAGATCCTACGAGCAGTACTTC.

The J gene is TRBJ2-4, the V gene TRBV4-2; D call uncertain. The V and J ends lost 0 bases and 0 bases respectively, with 21 bases between them. Germline V gives CDR1 LGHNA, CDR2 YNFKEQ. The CDR3 contains 20 residues. The CDR3 DNA follows: TGTGCCAGCAGCCAAGATGCCGACTCCCGATCCACCTTAGCCAAAAACATTCAGTACTTC. This translates into CASSQDADSRSTLAKNIQYF.

The chain couples TRBV6-1 to TRBJ2-5; D unresolved. CDR3 length equals 13 residues. Deletions cut 5 bases from V and 3 bases from J, with 10 bases between. Germline CDR1 and CDR2: MNHNS and SASEGT. CDR3 sequence: CASSSGSEETQYF. In DNA, the CDR3 is TGTGCCAGCAGTTCCGGGTCGGAAGAGACCCAGTACTTC.

This chain connects TRBV1 to TRBJ1-4; TRBD1 was called by the table and not checked on the DNA. TRBV1 is a pseudogene segment. The CDR3 extends over 17 amino acids. CDR3 amino acids: CTSSQSRDTPAREKLFF. CDR3 nucleotides: TGCACCAGCAGCCAATCCCGAGACACCCCGGCTCGGGAAAAACTGTTTTTT.

The CDR3 DNA reads TGTGCCAGCAGTCCACCCTACAGGGGAGCCAAAAACATTCAGTACTTC. Protein product: CASSPPYRGAKNIQYF. The chain links TRBV27 to TRBJ2-4, with 7 bases matching TRBD1. Trimming removed 5 bases from V and 0 bases from J; junction bases left unmatched: 7. This CDR3 spans 16 amino acids. Germline CDR1 and CDR2: MNHEY and SMNVEV (reference sequence).

The CDR3 spells CASSPPSGTLYEQYF. The CDR3 DNA reads as TGTGCCAGCAGCCCACCTAGCGGGACCTTATACGAGCAGTACTTC. V is TRBV7-8 and J is TRBJ2-7; 9 nucleotides match TRBD2. Germline V lookup: CDR1 SGHVS, CDR2 FQNEAQ. V lost 5 bases and J lost 4; bases outside the gene matches: 9. The CDR3 has 15 residues.

The genes are TRBV6-5 and TRBJ2-5, with TRBD2 matching over 14 bases. This CDR3 has 15 amino acids. V shed 4 bases, J shed 3 bases, and the junction held 1 base outside the gene matches. Germline V CDR1 and CDR2: MNHEY, SVGAGI. The CDR3 nucleotides read TGTGCCAGCAGTTGGACTAGCGGGGGGAAAGAGACCCAGTACTTC. It specifies CASSWTSGGKETQYF.

The genes are TRBV18 and TRBJ2-1, with D tentatively TRBD2 (5 bases). The CDR3 is 18 amino acids. Germline CDR1 is KGHSH and CDR2 is LQKENI. V lost 4 bases and J 5 bases, leaving 24 bases between the germline ends. Here the CDR3 reads CASSLALDRESNHNEQFF. For the CDR3, the DNA is TGTGCCAGCTCACTCGCGTTAGACCGGGAAAGCAATCACAATGAGCAGTTCTTC.

This sequence joins TRBV25-1 and TRBJ1-4; 7 bases agree with TRBD1. The CDR3 covers 14 residues. Germline V gene data show CDR1 as MGHDK and CDR2 as SYGVNS. After removal of 6 bases from V and 5 bases from J, the junction contained 6 bases not matched to a gene. CDR3 amino acids: CASSGRGRNEKLFF. CDR3 sequence (DNA): TGTGCCAGCAGCGGCAGGGGGAGAAATGAAAAACTGTTTTTT.